This T cell receptor (beta chain) was identified during a study of OX40 agonist ivuxolimab in advanced cancers. Background on the study: Enrollees could have had prior anti-PD-1, anti-PD-L1 or anti-CTLA-4 therapy, which 40% had received.

Germline-derived CDR1 and CDR2 are SNHLY and FYNNEI. J gave up 6 bases and V 6 bases, and 7 bases lay outside the gene matches. CDR3 length: 14 residues. This clone was observed a few times. Clones were read by immunoSEQ multiplex PCR, and TCRdb kept only the in-frame ones, dropping some. Counted here are roughly 71,000 clones, roughly nine tenths occurring once; the ten biggest clones make up just over 14%. The material was CD4+ or CD8+ T cells sorted from blood, obtained in a trial of the OX40 agonist ivuxolimab. The J gene is TRBJ2-4, the V gene TRBV2, with 8 positions matching TRBD1. This clonotype originated in an adult with an advanced solid tumor such as melanoma, head and neck, liver or kidney cancer. Written as DNA, the CDR3 is TGTGCCAGCAGATCAATCGGACAGGGAAACATTCAGTACTTC. Encoded protein: CASRSIGQGNIQYF. Filled out from reference TRBV2 and TRBJ2-4, the complete variable domain reads EPEVTQTPSHQVTQMGQEVILRCVPISNHLYFYWYRQILGQKVEFLVSFYNNEISEKSEIFDDQFSVERPDGSNFTLKIRSTKLEDSAMYFCASRSIGQGNIQYFGAGTRLSVL.